A single sample is the source of the 27 T cell receptor beta chains below, sequenced in a study of cytomegalovirus exposure and HLA in healthy donors (dated by TCRdb to 2016 to 2017). Preparation of the library involved the immunoSEQ multiplex PCR assay. For the multiplex PCR, a mixture combining 60 forward primers for TCR Vbeta segments and 13 reverse primers for TCR Jbeta segments was used. TCRdb's version of the immuneACCESS table is confined to in-frame rearrangements and falls short of the full clone set. An unresolved V gene accounts for under half of the shortfall where checked; the remainder is of unknown origin. Across this sample there are roughly 100,000 clones, with over 80% seen only once. 6.5% to 7% of the sample belongs to the ten largest clones. Sequenced input: PBMCs. These TCRs come from a man aged 30 to 39 in good health and CMV-seropositive.

This sequence joins TRBV11-2 and TRBJ2-2, with 10 bases matching TRBD1. The junction had 6 bases not matched to a gene; V was cut back by 0 bases and J by 5 bases. This CDR3 has 17 residues. Germline CDR1 is SGHAT and CDR2 is FQNNGV. CDR3 coding DNA: TGTGCCAGCAGCTTAGAGAGGGACAGGGGTAATACCGGGGAGCTGTTTTTT. This sequence encodes CASSLERDRGNTGELFF. The variable domain in full, completed from reference TRBV11-2 and TRBJ2-2, reads EAGVAQSPRYKIIEKRQSVAFWCNPISGHATLYWYQQILGQGPKLLIQFQNNGVVDDSQLPKDRFSAERLKGVDSTLKIQPAKLEDSAVYLCASSLERDRGNTGELFFGEGSRLTVL.

The CDR3 protein is CASSNRDWAYEQYF. The CDR3 bases are TGTGCCAGCAGCAACCGGGACTGGGCCTACGAGCAGTACTTC. This chain uses TRBV27 with TRBJ2-7, with D maybe TRBD2 (6 bases). Looked up from germline, CDR1 is MNHEY and CDR2 is SMNVEV (reference sequence). This CDR3 is built from 14 residues. V gave up 6 bases and J gave up 2 bases, with 14 bases separating them.

J is TRBJ1-5 and V is TRBV5-8; D gene uncertain. CDR3 length equals 16 residues. V was clipped by 3 bases and J by 0 bases, with 13 bases between them. The germline CDR1 and CDR2 sequences are SGHTS and YDEGEE. DNA for the CDR3: TGTGCCAGCAGCTCCCTGGACGGGGATAGCAATCAGCCCCAGCATTTT. Translated, it gives CASSSLDGDSNQPQHF.

The rearrangement joins TRBV6-4 to TRBJ2-1; possibly TRBD2 for D (5 bases). With 5 bases removed from V and 2 bases from J, the gap between germline ends came to 7 bases. The germline V gene has CDR1 MRHNA and CDR2 SNTAGT. The CDR3 has 13 residues. Here the CDR3 DNA reads TGTGCCAGCAGTCGGGGAACCTACAATGAGCAGTTCTTC. This gives the protein CASSRGTYNEQFF.

The V call is TRBV5-4, the J call TRBJ1-1, with D perhaps TRBD1 (5 bases). Per germline, CDR1 SGHNT and CDR2 YYREEE (reference sequence). V was cut by 0 bases and J by 7 bases, with 13 bases left in between. This CDR3 is built from 14 residues. CDR3 nucleotide sequence: TGTGCCAGCAGCTTGGGCAGCACAGGTAATGAAGCTTTCTTT. It encodes CASSLGSTGNEAFF.

The chain links TRBV5-4 to TRBJ1-1; D is unclear. The germline gives CDR1 SGHNT, CDR2 YYREEE (reference sequence). This CDR3 region has 15 residues. The V gene lost 4 bases and the J gene lost 5 bases, with 18 bases spanning the gap. The CDR3 reads CASSAIGSLLTEAFF. The DNA for the CDR3 is TGTGCCAGCAGCGCAATCGGGTCTCTTCTGACTGAAGCTTTCTTT.

The chain carries TRBV4-2 and TRBJ2-1; the D gene is possibly TRBD2 (6 bases). With 3 bases removed from V and 12 bases from J, the gap between germline ends came to 9 bases. Germline V lookup: CDR1 LGHNA, CDR2 YNFKEQ. The CDR3 runs 11 residues. The CDR3 loop reads CASSHREAQFF. Written as DNA, the CDR3 is TGTGCCAGCAGCCACAGGGAGGCGCAGTTCTTC.

V gene TRBV11-2 combines with J gene TRBJ1-1, with a tentative D call TRBD1 (5 bases). Germline V gene lookup returns CDR1 SGHAT and CDR2 FQNNGV. This CDR3 has 12 amino acids. V lost 3 bases and J lost 11, with 13 bases in between. The CDR3 DNA reads TGTGCCAGCAGCTTCCAGGAGGGGAGCGCTTTCTTT. This translates into CASSFQEGSAFF.

This clone came up a few times. V is TRBV6-1 and J is TRBJ2-7; maybe TRBD2 (7 bases). Trimming shortened V by 6 bases and J by 3 bases, and 15 bases separated the two germline ends. CDR3 length: 14 residues. From germline, CDR1 is MNHNS and CDR2 SASEGT. Here the CDR3 reads CASSWGASGYEQYF. In DNA form, the CDR3 reads TGTGCCAGCAGCTGGGGGGCTAGCGGCTACGAGCAGTACTTC.

The V gene is TRBV6-5, the J gene TRBJ2-7; D is perhaps TRBD2 (7 bases). Deletions cut 6 bases from V and 2 bases from J, with 17 bases between. The CDR3 is 15 amino acids. The germline V gene encodes CDR1 MNHEY and CDR2 SVGAGI. In nucleotides, the CDR3 is TGTGCCAGCAGATCCCGGGGGGCCGTGACCTACGAGCAGTACTTC. Its protein product is CASRSRGAVTYEQYF.

The chain links TRBV20-1 to TRBJ1-3, with D unresolved. This CDR3 spans 11 amino acids. Germline assignment: CDR1 DFQATT and CDR2 SNEGSKA (reference sequence). Trimming cost V 3 bases and J 4 bases, with 4 bases left between them. CDR3 DNA sequence: TGCAGTGCTAGCCAAGGAAACACCATATATTTT. Translated: CSASQGNTIYF.

This clone has a single count. V is TRBV6-6 and J is TRBJ1-6; 7 bases are a match to TRBD1. With 6 bases clipped from V and 5 bases from J, the junction kept 10 bases outside the gene matches. The CDR3 loop spans 16 amino acids. Germline V gives CDR1 MNHNY, CDR2 SVGAGI (reference sequence). The CDR3 here is CASRERGGSDNSPLHF. The CDR3 DNA reads TGTGCCAGCAGGGAAAGAGGGGGCTCGGATAATTCACCCCTCCACTTT.

The chain carries TRBV28 and TRBJ2-7, with D perhaps TRBD2 (5 bases). The CDR3 has 12 residues. Germline CDR1 reads MDHEN; CDR2 reads SYDVKM. With 4 bases removed from V and 7 bases from J, the gap between germline ends came to 11 bases. In DNA, the CDR3 is TGTGCCAGCAGTTCTTCCGGCGGGGAGCAGTACTTC. This encodes CASSSSGGEQYF.

The J gene is TRBJ1-1, the V gene TRBV5-1; possible D gene TRBD1, 5 bases. The germline V and J ends were trimmed by 0 bases and 6 bases, with 12 bases remaining between them. Germline lookup yields CDR1 SGHRS and CDR2 YFSETQ. The CDR3 covers 14 residues. CDR3 DNA sequence: TGCGCCAGCAGCTTGGGAACAGGTTTCCCTGAAGCTTTCTTT. Translating gives CASSLGTGFPEAFF. The variable domain in full, with the rest retrieved from reference TRBV5-1 and TRBJ1-1, is KAGVTQTPRYLIKTRGQQVTLSCSPISGHRSVSWYQQTPGQGLQFLFEYFSETQRNKGNFPGRFSGRQFSNSRSEMNVSTLELGDSALYLCASSLGTGFPEAFFGQGTRLTVV.

The chain recombines TRBV5-1 with TRBJ1-5; 9 positions agree with TRBD1. The CDR3 is made up of 15 amino acids. Germline V gives CDR1 SGHRS, CDR2 YFSETQ. V dropped 1 base and J dropped 4; count of bases not matched to a gene: 3. The DNA of the CDR3 is TGCGCCAGCAGCTTGACCGGACAGGGGAATCAGCCCCAGCATTTT. Translated: CASSLTGQGNQPQHF.

The chain links TRBV29-1 to TRBJ2-3; 10 positions match TRBD1. The CDR3 totals 13 residues. Trimming cost V 6 bases and J 4 bases; bases outside gene matches: 4. CDR1 SQVTM and CDR2 ANQGSEA come from the germline V gene. The CDR3 region has the DNA TGCAGCGTGGGACAGGGGAGCCCAGATACGCAGTATTTT. Protein sequence: CSVGQGSPDTQYF.

The V call is TRBV5-4, the J call TRBJ2-1; D ambiguous. CDR3 length equals 12 residues. In germline, CDR1 is SGHNT, CDR2 YYREEE (reference sequence). V was clipped by 0 bases and J by 6 bases, with 4 bases between them. This chain's CDR3 is CASSLDSNEQFF. In DNA form, the CDR3 reads TGTGCCAGCAGCTTGGACAGCAATGAGCAGTTCTTC.

The gene calls are TRBV27 and TRBJ2-6; 7 nucleotides agree with TRBD1. Trimming cost V 1 base and J 3 bases; bases outside gene matches: 9. The CDR3 loop spans 18 amino acids. Germline-derived CDR1 and CDR2 are MNHEY and SMNVEV (reference sequence). DNA of the CDR3: TGTGCCAGCAGTTTATACGGGACAGCCTTGGGTGGGGCCAACGTCCTGACTTTC. It encodes CASSLYGTALGGANVLTF.

This clone appeared a few times. V usage is TRBV9 and J usage is TRBJ2-5; D is uncertain. Trimming removed 4 bases at V and 2 bases at J, with 15 bases between. CDR3 size: 15 residues. Germline V gene data show CDR1 as SGDLS and CDR2 as YYNGEE. CDR3 sequence (DNA): TGTGCCAGCAGCCCCATGGAGATTGGACAAGAGACCCAGTACTTC. It codes for CASSPMEIGQETQYF.

A single count supports this clone. This chain joins TRBV14 and TRBJ1-1; D is unclear. CDR1 is SGHDN, CDR2 FVKESK, per germline. This CDR3 has 13 amino acids. The V end was cut by 5 bases, the J end by 5 bases, with 12 bases between. DNA for the CDR3: TGTGCCAGCAGCTCCATTTTCGAGACTGAAGCTTTCTTT. Translating gives CASSSIFETEAFF.

This chain uses TRBV5-1 with TRBJ2-1, with a tentative D call TRBD2 (5 bases). Germline-derived CDR1 and CDR2 are SGHRS and YFSETQ. The CDR3 covers 16 residues. V shed 0 bases and J shed 7 bases, with 17 bases lying between them. CDR3 coding DNA: TGCGCCAGCAGCTTGGGTTCCGGGGTTGGGTTGAATGAGCAGTTCTTC. Translated, it gives CASSLGSGVGLNEQFF.

The chain joins TRBV18 to TRBJ1-6, with 10 bases lining up with TRBD1. The ends lost 0 bases at V and 10 bases at J; junction bases unmatched: 3. There are 15 residues in the CDR3. CDR1 is KGHSH and CDR2 is LQKENI in the germline V gene. Written as DNA, the CDR3 is TGTGCCAGCTCACCACCGGGACAGGGGATCTCACCCCTCCACTTT. Translation: CASSPPGQGISPLHF.

This clone was observed a few times. The rearrangement links TRBV6-5 to TRBJ2-2; D is unclear. Germline V CDR1 and CDR2: MNHEY, SVGAGI. Trimming shortened V by 7 bases and J by 0 bases, and 6 bases separated the two germline ends. The CDR3 is 13 amino acids. DNA for the CDR3: TGTGCCAGCAAATACTCGAACACCGGGGAGCTGTTTTTT. Its protein product is CASKYSNTGELFF.

This sequence joins TRBV10-3 and TRBJ2-3; 15 nucleotides align to TRBD2. After removal of 10 bases from V and 2 bases from J, the junction contained 4 bases not matched to a gene. The CDR3 spans 15 residues. Germline lookup yields CDR1 ENHRY and CDR2 SYGVKD. CDR3 amino acids: CASGTSGGLTDTQYF. In DNA form, the CDR3 reads TGTGCCAGCGGGACTAGCGGGGGGCTCACAGATACGCAGTATTTT.

The chain combines TRBV6-4 with TRBJ2-3; 7 bases match TRBD2. Germline V gene data show CDR1 as MRHNA and CDR2 as SNTAGT. This CDR3 comprises 12 residues. V was pared by 6 bases and J by 5 bases, with 2 bases of the junction left unmatched. The CDR3 region is CASSWGGDTQYF. The CDR3 DNA is TGTGCCAGCAGCTGGGGGGGAGATACGCAGTATTTT.

The chain employs TRBV7-2 and TRBJ1-4; a possible D gene is TRBD1 (5 bases). The CDR3 runs to 14 residues. V was pared by 3 bases and J by 4 bases, with 9 bases between. CDR1 and CDR2 from the germline V gene are SGHTA and FQGNSA. In DNA form, the CDR3 reads TGTGCCAGCAGCTTCCCAGGGTTTAATGAAAAACTGTTTTTT. It codes for CASSFPGFNEKLFF.

This sequence joins TRBV18 and TRBJ1-4, with TRBD1 identical over 9 bases. CDR3 length equals 20 residues. Losses at the gene ends were 2 bases for V and 0 bases for J; bases not matched to a gene: 13. Per germline, CDR1 KGHSH and CDR2 LQKENI. The CDR3 DNA reads as TGTGCCAGCTCACCATCTCCGGGACAGGGCGCCGGGTCAACTAATGAAAAACTGTTTTTT. Protein sequence: CASSPSPGQGAGSTNEKLFF.